One sample yielded the 5 T cell receptor beta chains listed below, sequenced in a study of blood T cell repertoires in COVID-19. Using immunoSEQ multiplex PCR, the repertoire was profiled, and TCRdb retains in-frame clones only, with some absent. The sample lists tens of thousands of clones, roughly three quarters occurring once. The source material was peripheral blood. The receptors derive from a human donor in a cohort sampled during active COVID-19.

This rearrangement joins TRBV9 to TRBJ1-1; D remains unclear. CDR1 SGDLS and CDR2 YYNGEE come from the germline V gene. This CDR3 is built from 13 residues. Trimming took off 2 bases at V and 8 bases at J, with 13 bases between the two ends. This CDR3 reads CASSVGTGSEAFF. CDR3 DNA: TGTGCCAGCAGCGTCGGCACGGGGTCCGAAGCTTTCTTT.

The rearrangement uses TRBV10-3 and TRBJ1-4, with D perhaps matching TRBD1 (6 bases). Looked up from germline, CDR1 is ENHRY and CDR2 is SYGVKD. The V and J ends lost 5 bases and 5 bases respectively, with 12 bases between them. The CDR3 length is 14 residues. The CDR3, as DNA: TGTGCCATCAGTCCGACAGGACCGAATGAAAAACTGTTTTTT. It specifies CAISPTGPNEKLFF.

In this sample, this clone turned up a few times. The CDR3 here is CASSRLTTSDEQYF. CDR3 bases: TGTGCCAGCAGCCGCCTTACCACGAGCGACGAGCAGTACTTC. The chain recombines TRBV7-2 with TRBJ2-7; D unresolved. Germline values: CDR1 SGHTA, CDR2 FQGNSA. The V end was cut by 5 bases, the J end by 5 bases, with 16 bases between. The CDR3 sequence is 14 residues long.

The chain joins TRBV7-2 to TRBJ2-3, with D maybe TRBD2 (5 bases). Germline V lookup: CDR1 SGHTA, CDR2 FQGNSA. The V end was cut by 4 bases, the J end by 4 bases, with 9 bases between. The CDR3 loop spans 13 amino acids. CDR3 loop: CASSSGISDTQYF. In nucleotides, the CDR3 is TGTGCCAGCAGCTCGGGGATCTCAGATACGCAGTATTTT. The whole variable domain, filled in from reference TRBV7-2 and TRBJ2-3, reads GAGVSQSPSNKVTEKGKDVELRCDPISGHTALYWYRQSLGQGLEFLIYFQGNSAPDKSGLPSDRFSAERTGGSVSTLTIQRTQQEDSAVYLCASSSGISDTQYFGPGTRLTVL.

The gene calls are TRBV12-3 or TRBV12-4 and TRBJ1-4; weak D call: TRBD1 (5 bases). Trimming took off 6 bases at V and 8 bases at J, with 10 bases between the two ends. This CDR3 contains 12 residues. The CDR3 here is CASSRVGEKLFF. CDR3 nucleotides: TGTGCCAGCAGCAGGGTCGGAGAAAAACTGTTTTTT.